This T cell receptor (beta chain) was recovered during a study of cytomegalovirus exposure and HLA in healthy donors. Overall study results and limits: Relative to the approximately 700-donor mean, N-insertions were reportedly fewer in an Asian-associated ancestry cluster in a later analysis.

PCR involved 60 Vbeta and 13 Jbeta primers. The repertoire was sequenced with immunoSEQ multiplex PCR; TCRdb's copy has only in-frame clones and lacks some. Among approximately 150,000 clones listed, 75% to 85% were seen once. Unrecorded immune exposure was likely among donors, who were nominally healthy when sampled. This clone was found a few times. The antigen remains unidentified. V was pared by 4 bases and J by 5 bases, with 17 bases between. The CDR3 has 16 amino acids. Germline V gene sequence: CDR1 KGHSH, CDR2 LQKENI. V is TRBV18 and J is TRBJ2-2; tentative D call: TRBD1 (6 bases). Sequenced: PBMCs. This TCR derives from a woman aged 50 to 60 in good health and CMV-seropositive. CDR3 sequence: CASSHKPQGRTGELFF. The CDR3 DNA sequence: TGTGCCAGCTCACACAAACCACAGGGTAGAACCGGGGAGCTGTTTTTT.